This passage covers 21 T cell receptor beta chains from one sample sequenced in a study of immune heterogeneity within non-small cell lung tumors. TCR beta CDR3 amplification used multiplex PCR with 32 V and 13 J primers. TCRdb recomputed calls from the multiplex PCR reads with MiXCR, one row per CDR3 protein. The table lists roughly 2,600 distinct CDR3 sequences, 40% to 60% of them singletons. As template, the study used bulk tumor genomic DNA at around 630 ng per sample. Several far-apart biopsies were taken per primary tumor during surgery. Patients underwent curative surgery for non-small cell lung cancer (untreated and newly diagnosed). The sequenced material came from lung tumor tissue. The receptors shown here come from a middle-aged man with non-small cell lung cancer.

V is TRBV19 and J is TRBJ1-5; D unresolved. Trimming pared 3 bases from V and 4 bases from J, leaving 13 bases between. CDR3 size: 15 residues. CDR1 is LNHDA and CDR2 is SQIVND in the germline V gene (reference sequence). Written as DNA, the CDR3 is TGTGCCAGTAGTATTGGGGAACCGAGGAATCAGCCCCAGCATTTT. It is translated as CASSIGEPRNQPQHF.

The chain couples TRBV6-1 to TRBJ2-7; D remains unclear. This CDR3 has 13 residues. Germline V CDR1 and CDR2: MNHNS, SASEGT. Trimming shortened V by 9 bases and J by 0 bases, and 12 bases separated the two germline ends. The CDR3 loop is CASPSRGSYEQYF. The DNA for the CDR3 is TGTGCCAGTCCCAGTCGTGGCTCCTACGAGCAGTACTTC.

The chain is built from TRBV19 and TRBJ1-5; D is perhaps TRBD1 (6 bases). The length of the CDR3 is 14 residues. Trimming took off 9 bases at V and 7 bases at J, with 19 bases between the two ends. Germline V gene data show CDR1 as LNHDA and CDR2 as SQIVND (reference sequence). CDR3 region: CASLGGQPWQPQHF. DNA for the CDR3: TGTGCCAGCCTCGGGGGGCAGCCTTGGCAGCCCCAGCATTTT.

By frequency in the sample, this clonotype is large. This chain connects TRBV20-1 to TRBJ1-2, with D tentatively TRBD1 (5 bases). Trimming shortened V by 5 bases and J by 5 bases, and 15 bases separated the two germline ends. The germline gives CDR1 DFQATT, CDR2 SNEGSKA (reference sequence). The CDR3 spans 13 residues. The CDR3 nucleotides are TGCAGTGCTGACAGTTTAAGGGAGTATGGCTACACCTTC. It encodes CSADSLREYGYTF.

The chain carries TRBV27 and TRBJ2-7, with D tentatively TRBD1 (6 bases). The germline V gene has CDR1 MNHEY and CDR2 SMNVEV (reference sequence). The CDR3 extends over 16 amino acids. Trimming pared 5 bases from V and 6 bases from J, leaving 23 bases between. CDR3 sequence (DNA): TGTGCCAGCAGTATGGGGACAACATTCTTGGCTACCGAGCAGTACTTC. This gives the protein CASSMGTTFLATEQYF.

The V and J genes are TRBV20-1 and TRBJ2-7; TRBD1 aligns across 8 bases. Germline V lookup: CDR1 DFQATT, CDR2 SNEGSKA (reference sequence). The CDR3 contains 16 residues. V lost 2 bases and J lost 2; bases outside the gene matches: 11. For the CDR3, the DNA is TGCAGTGCTAGAAGTACTCCCGGGACAGGACCCTACGAGCAGTACTTC. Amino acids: CSARSTPGTGPYEQYF.

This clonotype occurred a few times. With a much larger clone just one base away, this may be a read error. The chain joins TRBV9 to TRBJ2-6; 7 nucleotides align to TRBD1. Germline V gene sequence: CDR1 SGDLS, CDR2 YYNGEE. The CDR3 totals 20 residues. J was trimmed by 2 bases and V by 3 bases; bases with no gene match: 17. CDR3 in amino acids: CASSASRGRGIETGANVLTF. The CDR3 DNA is TGTGCCAGCAGCGCTTCCAGGGGCAGGGGGATCGAGACTGGGGCCAACGTCCTGACTTTC.

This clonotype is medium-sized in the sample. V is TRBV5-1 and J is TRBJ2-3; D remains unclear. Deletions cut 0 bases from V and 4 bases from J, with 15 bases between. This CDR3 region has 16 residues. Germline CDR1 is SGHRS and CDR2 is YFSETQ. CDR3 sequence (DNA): TGCGCCAGCAGCTTGGGAGGCAGCGTAAGGGCAGATACGCAGTATTTT. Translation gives CASSLGGSVRADTQYF.

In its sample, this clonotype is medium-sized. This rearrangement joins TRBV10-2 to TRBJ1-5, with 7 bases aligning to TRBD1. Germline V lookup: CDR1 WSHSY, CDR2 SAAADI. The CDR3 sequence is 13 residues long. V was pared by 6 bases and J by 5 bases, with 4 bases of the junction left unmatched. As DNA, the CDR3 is TGCGCCAGCAGAAGGGGGCGCGATCAGCCCCAGCATTTT. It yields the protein CASRRGRDQPQHF.

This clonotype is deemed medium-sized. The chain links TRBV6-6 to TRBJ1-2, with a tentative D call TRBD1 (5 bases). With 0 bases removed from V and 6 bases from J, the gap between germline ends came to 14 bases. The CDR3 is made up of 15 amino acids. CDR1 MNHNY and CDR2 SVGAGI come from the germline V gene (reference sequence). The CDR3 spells CASSYSVEGINGYTF. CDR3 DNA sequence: TGTGCCAGCAGTTACTCGGTAGAGGGGATAAATGGCTACACCTTC.

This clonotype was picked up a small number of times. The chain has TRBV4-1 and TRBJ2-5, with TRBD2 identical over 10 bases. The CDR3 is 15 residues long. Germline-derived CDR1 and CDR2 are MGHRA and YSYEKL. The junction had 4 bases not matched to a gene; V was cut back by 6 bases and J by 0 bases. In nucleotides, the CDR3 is TGCGCCAGCAGGCCCACTAGCGGGGACCAAGAGACCCAGTACTTC. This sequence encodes CASRPTSGDQETQYF.

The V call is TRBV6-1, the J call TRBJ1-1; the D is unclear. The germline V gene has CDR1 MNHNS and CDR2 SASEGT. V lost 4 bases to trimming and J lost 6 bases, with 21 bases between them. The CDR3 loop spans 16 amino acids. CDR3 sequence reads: CASSAAAEGRFAEAFF. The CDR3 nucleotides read TGTGCCAGCAGTGCCGCCGCTGAGGGTAGATTCGCTGAAGCTTTCTTT.

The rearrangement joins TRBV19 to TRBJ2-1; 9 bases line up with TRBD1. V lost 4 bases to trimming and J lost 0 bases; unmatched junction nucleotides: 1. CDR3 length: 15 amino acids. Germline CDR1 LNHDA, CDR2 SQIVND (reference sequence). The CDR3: CASSRDRDSYNEQFF. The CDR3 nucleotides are TGTGCCAGTAGTAGGGACAGGGACTCCTACAATGAGCAGTTCTTC.

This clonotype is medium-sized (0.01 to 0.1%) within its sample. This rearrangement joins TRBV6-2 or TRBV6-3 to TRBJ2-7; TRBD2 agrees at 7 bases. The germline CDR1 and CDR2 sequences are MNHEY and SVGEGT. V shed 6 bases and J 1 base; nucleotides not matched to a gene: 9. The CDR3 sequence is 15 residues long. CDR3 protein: CASRRDYRKSYEQYF. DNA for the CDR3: TGTGCCAGCAGACGGGACTACCGAAAATCCTACGAGCAGTACTTC.

As DNA, the CDR3 is TGCAGTGCTAGCCCAGGGGCAGATACGCAGTATTTT. As protein: CSASPGADTQYF. The chain employs TRBV20-1 and TRBJ2-3, with D possibly being TRBD1 (6 bases). Germline V gene lookup returns CDR1 DFQATT and CDR2 SNEGSKA (reference sequence). V lost 3 bases, J lost 4 bases, and 8 bases lay in between. The CDR3 runs to 12 residues.

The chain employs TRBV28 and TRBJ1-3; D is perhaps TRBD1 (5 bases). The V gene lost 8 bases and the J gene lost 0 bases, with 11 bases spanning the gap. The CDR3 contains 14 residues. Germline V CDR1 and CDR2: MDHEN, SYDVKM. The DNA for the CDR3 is TGTGCCAGCGGTAGTAGGGGCTCTGGAAACACCATATATTTT. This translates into CASGSRGSGNTIYF.

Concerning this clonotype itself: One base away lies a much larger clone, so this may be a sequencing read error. CDR3 nucleotides: TGTACCAGCAGCTCTGACGGGCAGTACTTC. This gives the protein CTSSSDGQYF. This chain joins TRBV7-9 and TRBJ2-7, with unresolved D. CDR1 and CDR2 from the germline V gene are SEHNR and FQNEAQ (reference sequence). This CDR3 comprises 10 residues.

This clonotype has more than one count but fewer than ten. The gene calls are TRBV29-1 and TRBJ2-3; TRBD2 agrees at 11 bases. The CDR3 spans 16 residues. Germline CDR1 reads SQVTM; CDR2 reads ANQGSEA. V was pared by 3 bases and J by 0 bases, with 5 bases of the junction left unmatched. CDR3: CSVDPGTSGSTDTQYF. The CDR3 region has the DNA TGCAGCGTTGACCCCGGGACTAGCGGAAGCACAGATACGCAGTATTTT.

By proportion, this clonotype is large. The CDR3 coding sequence is TGCAGTGCTTGTGATGTGAACACTGAAGCTTTCTTT. Its protein is CSACDVNTEAFF. V usage is TRBV20-1 and J usage is TRBJ1-1; D is uncertain. The CDR3 extends over 12 amino acids. V was pared by 5 bases and J by 0 bases, with 7 bases between. CDR1 is DFQATT, CDR2 SNEGSKA, per germline (reference sequence).

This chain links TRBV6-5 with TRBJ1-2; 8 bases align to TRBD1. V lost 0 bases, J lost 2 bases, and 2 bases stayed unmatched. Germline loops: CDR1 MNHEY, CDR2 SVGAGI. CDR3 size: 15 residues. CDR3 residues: CASSYSRGRNYGYTF. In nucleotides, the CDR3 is TGTGCCAGCAGTTACTCCAGGGGGCGGAACTATGGCTACACCTTC.

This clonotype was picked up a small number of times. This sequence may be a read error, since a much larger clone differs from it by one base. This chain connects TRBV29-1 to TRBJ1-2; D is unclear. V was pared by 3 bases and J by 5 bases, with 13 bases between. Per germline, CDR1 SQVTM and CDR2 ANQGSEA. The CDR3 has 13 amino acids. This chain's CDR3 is CSVDGITGYGYTF. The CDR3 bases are TGCAGCGTTGACGGGATTACGGGTTATGGCTACACCTTC.